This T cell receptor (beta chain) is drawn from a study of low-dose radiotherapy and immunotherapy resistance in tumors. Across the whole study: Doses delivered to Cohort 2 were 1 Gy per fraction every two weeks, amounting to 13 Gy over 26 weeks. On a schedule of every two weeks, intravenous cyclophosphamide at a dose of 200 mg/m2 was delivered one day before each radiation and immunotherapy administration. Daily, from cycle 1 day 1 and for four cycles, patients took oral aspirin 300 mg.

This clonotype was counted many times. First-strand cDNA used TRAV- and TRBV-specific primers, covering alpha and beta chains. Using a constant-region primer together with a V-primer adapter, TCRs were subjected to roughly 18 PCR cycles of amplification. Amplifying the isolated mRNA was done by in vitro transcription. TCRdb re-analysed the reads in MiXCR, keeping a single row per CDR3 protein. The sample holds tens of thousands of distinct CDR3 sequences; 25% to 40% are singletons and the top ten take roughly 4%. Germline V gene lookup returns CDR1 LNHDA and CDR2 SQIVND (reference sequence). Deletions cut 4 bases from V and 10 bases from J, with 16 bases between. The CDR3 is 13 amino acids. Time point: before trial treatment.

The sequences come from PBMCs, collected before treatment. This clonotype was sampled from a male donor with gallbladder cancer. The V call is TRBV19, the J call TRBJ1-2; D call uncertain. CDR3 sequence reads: CASSNRQTGIYTF. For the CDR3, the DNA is TGTGCCAGTAGTAACCGACAAACCGGCATCTACACCTTC. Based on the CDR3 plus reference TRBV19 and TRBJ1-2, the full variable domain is DGGITQSPKYLFRKEGQNVTLSCEQNLNHDAMYWYRQDPGQGLRLIYYSQIVNDFQKGDIAEGYSVSREKKESFPLTVTSAQKNPTAFYLCASSNRQTGIYTFGSGTRLTVV.